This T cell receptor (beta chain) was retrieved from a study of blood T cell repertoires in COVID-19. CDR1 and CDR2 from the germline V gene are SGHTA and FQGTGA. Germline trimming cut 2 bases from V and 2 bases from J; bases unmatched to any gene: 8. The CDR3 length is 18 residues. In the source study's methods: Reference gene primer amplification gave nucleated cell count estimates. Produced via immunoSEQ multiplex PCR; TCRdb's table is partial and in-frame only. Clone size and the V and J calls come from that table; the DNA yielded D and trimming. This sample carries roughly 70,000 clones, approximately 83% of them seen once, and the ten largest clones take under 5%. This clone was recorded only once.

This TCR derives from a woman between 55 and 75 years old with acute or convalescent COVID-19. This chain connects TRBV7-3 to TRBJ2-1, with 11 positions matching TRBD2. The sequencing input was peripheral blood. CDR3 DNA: TGTGCCAGCAGCTTATTAGCGGGGGGGCCCGGTACCTACAATGAGCAGTTCTTC. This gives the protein CASSLLAGGPGTYNEQFF.